Below are 24 T cell receptor beta chains sequenced from a single sample in a study of T cell responses to AZD1222 COVID-19 vaccine. The repertoire was sequenced with immunoSEQ multiplex PCR; TCRdb's copy has only in-frame clones and lacks some. This table has about 76,000 clones, more than 75% appearing once. Sequenced material: peripheral blood, taken on day 0 of MenACWY control vaccination. The receptor source for this set is an adult in good health.

The V and J genes are TRBV7-3 and TRBJ2-2; TRBD2 might be the D (5 bases). Germline CDR1 is SGHTA and CDR2 is FQGTGA. Trimming took off 2 bases at V and 0 bases at J, with 10 bases between the two ends. CDR3 length equals 16 residues. The CDR3 region is CASSLQRTTNTGELFF. The CDR3 nucleotides are TGTGCCAGCAGCTTACAGCGGACGACGAACACCGGGGAGCTGTTTTTT.

The genes are TRBV5-4 and TRBJ1-1; a possible D gene is TRBD1 (5 bases). The CDR3 contains 15 residues. Germline CDR1 reads SGHNT; CDR2 reads YYREEE (reference sequence). The germline V and J ends were trimmed by 4 bases and 3 bases, with 16 bases remaining between them. In DNA, the CDR3 is TGTGCCAGCAGCGCCATTTTTCAGGGTTACACTGAAGCTTTCTTT. Its translation: CASSAIFQGYTEAFF.

The chain is built from TRBV28 and TRBJ1-2, with D possibly being TRBD1 (5 bases). This CDR3 contains 15 residues. Germline V gene data show CDR1 as MDHEN and CDR2 as SYDVKM. The germline V and J ends were trimmed by 5 bases and 1 base, with 14 bases remaining between them. The CDR3 region has the DNA TGTGCCAGCAGTGGGGGAGTCAGTTATAACTATGGCTACACCTTC. Amino acid sequence: CASSGGVSYNYGYTF.

This rearrangement joins TRBV5-6 to TRBJ2-3; tentative D call: TRBD1 (6 bases). Germline CDR1 is SGHDT and CDR2 is YYEEEE. Trimming stripped 4 bases from V and 4 bases from J, with 16 bases between. There are 15 residues in the CDR3. CDR3 loop: CASSIDPQGPDTQYF. CDR3 bases: TGTGCCAGCAGCATCGACCCACAGGGCCCAGATACGCAGTATTTT.

The gene calls are TRBV15 and TRBJ1-5, with a weak D call TRBD1 (5 bases). Germline V gene sequence: CDR1 LNHNV, CDR2 YYDKDF (reference sequence). The V and J ends lost 3 bases and 3 bases respectively, with 12 bases between them. CDR3 size: 15 residues. In nucleotides, the CDR3 is TGTGCCACCAGCAGGATTGACAGAGACAATCAGCCCCAGCATTTT. This gives the protein CATSRIDRDNQPQHF.

The chain combines TRBV7-2 with TRBJ1-3, with D unclear. The CDR3 extends over 15 amino acids. CDR1 is SGHTA, CDR2 FQGNSA, per germline. With 6 bases removed from V and 0 bases from J, the gap between germline ends came to 12 bases. Here the CDR3 reads CASRQSTSSGNTIYF. The CDR3 DNA reads as TGTGCCAGCAGACAGAGCACCAGCTCTGGAAACACCATATATTTT.

The rearrangement links TRBV19 to TRBJ1-5; D may be TRBD1 (6 bases). The CDR3 loop spans 15 amino acids. Germline V gene sequence: CDR1 LNHDA, CDR2 SQIVND (reference sequence). Trimming removed 6 bases at V and 3 bases at J, with 15 bases between. In DNA, the CDR3 is TGTGCCAGTAGCGAAAGACAGGCAGTCAATCAGCCCCAGCATTTT. Amino acids: CASSERQAVNQPQHF.

The rearrangement uses TRBV5-4 and TRBJ1-1; 10 bases are shared with TRBD1. This CDR3 has 16 residues. CDR1 and CDR2 (germline): SGHNT, YYREEE (reference sequence). Losses at the gene ends were 4 bases for V and 5 bases for J; bases not matched to a gene: 11. The CDR3 spells CASSPGPGQGPTEAFF. CDR3 bases: TGTGCCAGCAGCCCCGGCCCGGGACAGGGGCCTACTGAAGCTTTCTTT.

DNA for the CDR3: TGCGCCAGCAGCTTGGGAGGTCTTCTAAATCAGCCCCAGCATTTT. Residues: CASSLGGLLNQPQHF. The chain joins TRBV5-1 to TRBJ1-5; D not certain. The germline V and J ends were trimmed by 0 bases and 4 bases, with 11 bases remaining between them. This CDR3 has 15 amino acids. The germline V gene encodes CDR1 SGHRS and CDR2 YFSETQ.

V and J are TRBV19 and TRBJ1-5; D call uncertain. V lost 6 bases and J 4 bases, leaving 7 bases between the germline ends. Germline V gives CDR1 LNHDA, CDR2 SQIVND (reference sequence). The CDR3 sequence is 12 residues long. Here the CDR3 reads CASSPQNQPQHF. The CDR3 region has the DNA TGTGCCAGTAGCCCGCAAAATCAGCCCCAGCATTTT. Full variable domain (remainder filled in from reference TRBV19 and TRBJ1-5): DGGITQSPKYLFRKEGQNVTLSCEQNLNHDAMYWYRQDPGQGLRLIYYSQIVNDFQKGDIAEGYSVSREKKESFPLTVTSAQKNPTAFYLCASSPQNQPQHFGDGTRLSIL.

The CDR3 loop reads CASSLVGSSYNSPLHF. CDR3 DNA sequence: TGTGCCAGCAGCTTAGTAGGGAGCTCCTATAATTCACCCCTCCACTTT. The chain combines TRBV7-8 with TRBJ1-6, with D uncertain. V was shortened by 1 base and J by 0 bases, with 7 bases between the two germline ends. Germline CDR1 SGHVS, CDR2 FQNEAQ. CDR3 length: 16 amino acids.

The chain joins TRBV6-1 to TRBJ2-7; TRBD1 agrees at 8 bases. V dropped 6 bases and J dropped 5; count of bases not matched to a gene: 6. Germline-derived CDR1 and CDR2 are MNHNS and SASEGT. CDR3 length: 13 amino acids. The CDR3: CASSPTGQDEQYF. CDR3 DNA sequence: TGTGCCAGCAGCCCAACGGGACAGGACGAGCAGTACTTC.

V is TRBV28 and J is TRBJ1-5, with unresolved D. Germline V gives CDR1 MDHEN, CDR2 SYDVKM. This CDR3 is 13 amino acids long. With 4 bases removed from V and 3 bases from J, the gap between germline ends came to 7 bases. The CDR3 sequence: CASSWGFNQPQHF. The CDR3 nucleotides are TGTGCCAGCAGTTGGGGATTCAATCAGCCCCAGCATTTT. Combining the CDR3 with reference TRBV28 and TRBJ1-5 gives the whole variable domain DVKVTQSSRYLVKRTGEKVFLECVQDMDHENMFWYRQDPGLGLRLIYFSYDVKMKEKGDIPEGYSVSREKKERFSLILESASTNQTSMYLCASSWGFNQPQHFGDGTRLSIL.

The chain employs TRBV3-1 (or the pseudogene TRBV3-2) and TRBJ1-2, with D unresolved. Germline lookup yields CDR1 LGHDT and CDR2 YNNKEL (reference sequence). The CDR3 extends over 12 amino acids. The ends were cut back, 0 bases at V and 3 bases at J, with 2 bases in the middle. CDR3: CASSQEDYGYTF. The CDR3 nucleotides are TGTGCCAGCAGCCAAGAAGACTATGGCTACACCTTC.

V is TRBV13 and J is TRBJ1-1; 8 bases align to TRBD1. The CDR3 is 18 amino acids. The germline V gene has CDR1 PRHDT and CDR2 FYEKMQ (reference sequence). V was clipped by 4 bases and J by 3 bases; unmatched bases: 16. CDR3 in DNA: TGTGCCAGCAGCTCCCTGATAGGGGACAGGATAGGGTACACTGAAGCTTTCTTT. It specifies CASSSLIGDRIGYTEAFF.

The chain recombines TRBV29-1 with TRBJ2-7, with 9 bases fitting TRBD1. Germline trimming cut 6 bases from V and 5 bases from J; bases unmatched to any gene: 11. This CDR3 region has 14 residues. The V gene's germline CDR1 is SQVTM and CDR2 ANQGSEA. CDR3 DNA: TGCAGCGTGGAACCGGGACAGGGTCGGGACGAGCAGTACTTC. It encodes CSVEPGQGRDEQYF.

This clone was found a few times. The gene calls are TRBV27 and TRBJ2-7; 8 bases map to TRBD1. This CDR3 contains 15 residues. V lost 4 bases, J lost 5 bases, and 10 bases stayed unmatched. In germline, CDR1 is MNHEY, CDR2 SMNVEV (reference sequence). As DNA, the CDR3 is TGTGCCAGCAGTTGGGGAAACGGACAGGGCCACGAGCAGTACTTC. It translates to CASSWGNGQGHEQYF.

This chain joins TRBV7-2 and TRBJ1-1; D is ambiguous. CDR1 and CDR2 from the germline V gene are SGHTA and FQGNSA. This CDR3 has 13 amino acids. The V end was cut by 6 bases, the J end by 3 bases, with 11 bases between. The CDR3 is CASSDYGHTEAFF. The CDR3 nucleotides are TGTGCCAGCAGTGACTATGGTCACACTGAAGCTTTCTTT.

V usage is TRBV18 and J usage is TRBJ1-1; maybe TRBD1 (5 bases). This CDR3 spans 14 amino acids. Germline lookup yields CDR1 KGHSH and CDR2 LQKENI. Between the trimmed V and J ends, which lost 3 bases and 5 bases, there was a span of 13 bases. CDR3: CASSPRGLRTEAFF. The CDR3 nucleotides read TGTGCCAGCTCACCCCGGGGGTTGAGGACTGAAGCTTTCTTT.

V and J are TRBV12-5 and TRBJ2-3; 12 positions match TRBD2. Trimming took 2 bases from V and 3 from J; bases not matched to a gene: 6. This CDR3 is 17 amino acids long. Germline V lookup: CDR1 LGHNT, CDR2 FRNRAP. In DNA form, the CDR3 reads TGTGCTAGTGGTTTGCTGGTGACTAGCGGGAGTACAGATACGCAGTATTTT. It specifies CASGLLVTSGSTDTQYF.

The chain links TRBV30 to TRBJ2-4; D is ambiguous. Germline-derived CDR1 and CDR2 are GTSNPN and SVGIG (reference sequence). The V end lost 1 base, the J end lost 0 bases, and 7 bases lay between the germline ends. CDR3 length: 14 residues. CDR3 region: CAWSGPIAKNIQYF. The CDR3 DNA follows: TGTGCCTGGAGTGGTCCAATAGCCAAAAACATTCAGTACTTC. Complete variable domain (other parts from reference TRBV30 and TRBJ2-4): SQTIHQWPATLVQPVGSPLSLECTVEGTSNPNLYWYRQAAGRGLQLLFYSVGIGQISSEVPQNLSASRPQDRQFILSSKKLLLSDSGFYLCAWSGPIAKNIQYFGAGTRLSVL.

Regarding this clone: At one boundary the junction diverges from the germline segment, which might be a read error. CDR3 amino acids: CASSLDQASPQYF. The CDR3 DNA reads TGTGCCAGCAGCTTAGATCAGGCGTCGCCGCAATATTTT. This sequence joins TRBV11-3 and TRBJ2-3, with D unclear. CDR1 is SGHNT and CDR2 is YENEEA in the germline V gene. The CDR3 extends over 13 amino acids.

The DNA for the CDR3 is TGTGCCAGCAGTTACGGCTGGGGTAACAATGAGCAGTTCTTC. Amino acid sequence: CASSYGWGNNEQFF. The V call is TRBV27, the J call TRBJ2-1; no reliable D call. Germline V gene lookup returns CDR1 MNHEY and CDR2 SMNVEV (reference sequence). V lost 4 bases, J lost 5 bases, and 12 bases lay in between. The CDR3 sequence is 14 residues long.

This clone came up a few times. The chain carries TRBV30 and TRBJ2-7; D is perhaps TRBD1 (6 bases). The CDR3 spans 12 residues. Per germline, CDR1 GTSNPN and CDR2 SVGIG (reference sequence). The V and J ends lost 0 bases and 3 bases respectively, with 6 bases between them. In DNA, the CDR3 is TGTGCCTGGAGTGTACAGGGCTACGAGCAGTACTTC. Residues: CAWSVQGYEQYF.